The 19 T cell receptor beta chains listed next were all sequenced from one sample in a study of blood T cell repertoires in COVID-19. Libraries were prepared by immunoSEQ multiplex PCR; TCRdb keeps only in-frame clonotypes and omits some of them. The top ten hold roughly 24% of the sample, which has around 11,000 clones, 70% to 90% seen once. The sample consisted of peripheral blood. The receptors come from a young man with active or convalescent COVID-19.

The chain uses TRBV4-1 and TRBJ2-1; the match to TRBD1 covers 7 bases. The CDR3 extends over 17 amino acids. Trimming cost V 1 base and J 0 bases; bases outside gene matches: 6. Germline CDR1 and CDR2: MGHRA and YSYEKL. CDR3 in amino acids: CASSQAFAGGSYNEQFF. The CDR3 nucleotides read TGCGCCAGCAGCCAAGCGTTTGCAGGGGGCTCCTACAATGAGCAGTTCTTC.

The CDR3 DNA follows: TGTGCCAGCAGCCAACCCGGACAGGGTCTGGTGGAAAAACTGTTTTTT. It translates to CASSQPGQGLVEKLFF. The chain combines TRBV3-1 (or the pseudogene TRBV3-2) with TRBJ1-4, with 8 bases matching TRBD1. The CDR3 is made up of 16 amino acids. CDR1 LGHDT and CDR2 YNNKEL come from the germline V gene (reference sequence). The trim removed 2 bases at V and 8 bases at J, leaving 10 bases unmatched.

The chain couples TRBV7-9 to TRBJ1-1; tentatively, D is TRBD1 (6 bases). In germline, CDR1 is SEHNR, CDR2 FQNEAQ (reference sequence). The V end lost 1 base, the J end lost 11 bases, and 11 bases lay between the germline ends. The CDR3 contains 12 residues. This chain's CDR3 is CASSLGAGDAFF. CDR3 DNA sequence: TGTGCCAGCAGCTTAGGAGCAGGGGACGCTTTCTTT.

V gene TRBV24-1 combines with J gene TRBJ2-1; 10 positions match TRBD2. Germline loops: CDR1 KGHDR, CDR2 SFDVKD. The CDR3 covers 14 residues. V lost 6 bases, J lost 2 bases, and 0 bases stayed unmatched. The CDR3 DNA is TGTGCCACCAGTAGCGGGGGGGCCTACAATGAGCAGTTCTTC. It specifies CATSSGGAYNEQFF.

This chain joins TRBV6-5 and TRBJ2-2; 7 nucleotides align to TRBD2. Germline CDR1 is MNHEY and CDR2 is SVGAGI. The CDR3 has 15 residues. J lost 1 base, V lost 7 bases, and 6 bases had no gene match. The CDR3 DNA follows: TGTGCCAGCACACGAGCGGGGAGGAACACCGGGGAGCTGTTTTTT. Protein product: CASTRAGRNTGELFF.

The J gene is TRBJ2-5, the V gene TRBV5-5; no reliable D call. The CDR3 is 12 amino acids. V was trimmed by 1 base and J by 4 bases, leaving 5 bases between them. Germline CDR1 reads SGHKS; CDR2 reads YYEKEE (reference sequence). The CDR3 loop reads CASSLSRETQYF. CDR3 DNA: TGTGCCAGCAGCTTGTCGCGAGAGACCCAGTACTTC.

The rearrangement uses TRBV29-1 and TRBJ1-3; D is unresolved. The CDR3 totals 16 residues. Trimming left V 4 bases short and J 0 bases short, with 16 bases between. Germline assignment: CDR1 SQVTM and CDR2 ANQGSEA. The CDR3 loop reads CSVGSGMGGSGNTIYF. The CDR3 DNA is TGCAGCGTTGGATCGGGAATGGGCGGCTCTGGAAACACCATATATTTT.

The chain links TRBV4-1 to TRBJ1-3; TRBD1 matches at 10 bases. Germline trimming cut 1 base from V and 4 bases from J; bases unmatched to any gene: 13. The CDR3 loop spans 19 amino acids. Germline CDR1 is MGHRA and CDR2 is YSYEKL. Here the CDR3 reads CASSQGWTGGSLGGNTIYF. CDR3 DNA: TGCGCCAGCAGCCAAGGATGGACAGGGGGATCGCTCGGAGGAAACACCATATATTTT.

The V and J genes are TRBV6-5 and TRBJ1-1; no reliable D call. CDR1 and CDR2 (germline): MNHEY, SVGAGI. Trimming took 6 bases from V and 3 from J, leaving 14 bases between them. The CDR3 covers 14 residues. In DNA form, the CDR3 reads TGTGCCAGCAGAGACTATTTTGGGGACACTGAAGCTTTCTTT. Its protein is CASRDYFGDTEAFF.

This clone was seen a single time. The CDR3 DNA sequence: TGTGCCAGCAGCCAAGGCGGGGGGGTCTACGAGCAGTACTTC. Translating gives CASSQGGGVYEQYF. The rearrangement joins TRBV4-2 to TRBJ2-7; 9 nucleotides agree with TRBD2. The V segment lost 1 base and the J segment 3 bases; nucleotides outside the gene matches: 1. The germline gives CDR1 LGHNA, CDR2 YNFKEQ. The CDR3 length is 14 residues.

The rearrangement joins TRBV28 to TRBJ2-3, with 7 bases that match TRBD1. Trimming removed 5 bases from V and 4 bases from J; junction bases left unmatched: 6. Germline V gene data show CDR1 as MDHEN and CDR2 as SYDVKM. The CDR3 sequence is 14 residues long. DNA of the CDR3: TGTGCCAGCAGTAAGACAGGGAACCCAGATACGCAGTATTTT. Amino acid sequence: CASSKTGNPDTQYF.

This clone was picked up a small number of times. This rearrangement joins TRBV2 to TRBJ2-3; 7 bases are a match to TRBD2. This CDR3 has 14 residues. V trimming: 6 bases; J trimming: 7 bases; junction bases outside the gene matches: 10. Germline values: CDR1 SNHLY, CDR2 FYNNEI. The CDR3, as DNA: TGTGCCAGCAGGGGGGGGACCGGGAGAAATACGCAGTATTTT. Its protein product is CASRGGTGRNTQYF.

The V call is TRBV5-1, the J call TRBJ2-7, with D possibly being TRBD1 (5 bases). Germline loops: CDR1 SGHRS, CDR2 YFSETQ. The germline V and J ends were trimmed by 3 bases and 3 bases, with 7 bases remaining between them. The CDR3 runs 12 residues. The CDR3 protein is CASSSQGYEQYF. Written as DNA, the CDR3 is TGCGCCAGCAGCTCTCAGGGCTACGAGCAGTACTTC.

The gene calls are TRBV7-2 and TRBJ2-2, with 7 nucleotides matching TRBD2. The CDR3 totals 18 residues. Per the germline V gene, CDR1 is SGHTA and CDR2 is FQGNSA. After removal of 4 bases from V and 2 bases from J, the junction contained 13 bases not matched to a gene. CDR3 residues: CASSSSVAGVTNTGELFF. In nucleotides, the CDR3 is TGTGCCAGCAGCTCATCCGTGGCGGGGGTGACTAACACCGGGGAGCTGTTTTTT.

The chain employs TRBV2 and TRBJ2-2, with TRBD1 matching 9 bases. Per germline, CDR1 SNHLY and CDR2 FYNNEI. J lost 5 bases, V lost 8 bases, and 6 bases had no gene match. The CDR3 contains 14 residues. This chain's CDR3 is CASSGTGWTGELFF. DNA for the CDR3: TGTGCCAGCTCTGGGACAGGGTGGACCGGGGAGCTGTTTTTT.

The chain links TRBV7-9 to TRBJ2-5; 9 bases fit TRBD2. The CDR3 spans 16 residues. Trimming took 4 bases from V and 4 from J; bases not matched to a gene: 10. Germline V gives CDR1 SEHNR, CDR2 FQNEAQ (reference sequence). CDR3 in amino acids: CASSSIAGATVETQYF. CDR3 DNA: TGTGCCAGCAGCTCTATAGCGGGGGCCACAGTAGAGACCCAGTACTTC.

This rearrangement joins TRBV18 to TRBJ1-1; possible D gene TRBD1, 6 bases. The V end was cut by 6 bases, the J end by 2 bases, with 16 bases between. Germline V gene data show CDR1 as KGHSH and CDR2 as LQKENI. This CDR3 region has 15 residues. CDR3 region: CASSPSRTENTEAFF. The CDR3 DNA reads TGTGCCAGCTCTCCTTCTCGGACAGAAAACACTGAAGCTTTCTTT.

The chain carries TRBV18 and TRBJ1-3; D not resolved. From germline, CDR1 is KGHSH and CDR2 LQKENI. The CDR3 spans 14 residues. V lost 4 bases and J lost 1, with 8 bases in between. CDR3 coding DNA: TGTGCCAGCTCACTTGAGGGATCTGGAAACACCATATATTTT. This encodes CASSLEGSGNTIYF.

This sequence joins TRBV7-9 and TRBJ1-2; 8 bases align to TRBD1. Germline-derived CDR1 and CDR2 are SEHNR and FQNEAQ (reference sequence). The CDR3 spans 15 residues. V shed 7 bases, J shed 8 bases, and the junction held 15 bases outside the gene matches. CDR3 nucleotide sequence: TGTGCCAGCATCAGGACAGGGCGACCTTTCGAGGGCTACACCTTC. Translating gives CASIRTGRPFEGYTF. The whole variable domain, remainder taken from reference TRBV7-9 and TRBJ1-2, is DTGVSQNPRHKITKRGQNVTFRCDPISEHNRLYWYRQTLGQGPEFLTYFQNEAQLEKSRLLSDRFSAERPKGSFSTLEIQRTEQGDSAMYLCASIRTGRPFEGYTFGSGTRLTVV.